The T cell receptor (beta chain) described here comes from a study of blood T cell repertoires in COVID-19. Per the study methods: Scientists estimated how many nucleated cells there were by amplifying reference gene primers. Libraries were prepared by immunoSEQ multiplex PCR; TCRdb keeps only in-frame clonotypes and omits some of them. V and J calls and clone size are those listed in that table; D and trimming were worked out from the DNA. The table lists over 250,000 clones, over 75% of them singletons, with approximately 2.2% in the top ten. The CDR3 is 17 amino acids. The V and J ends lost 0 bases and 7 bases, in that order; junction bases with no gene match: 8. Germline V gene data show CDR1 as MGHRA and CDR2 as YSYEKL.

Specimen: peripheral blood. This chain links TRBV4-1 with TRBJ2-1; 11 bases are a match to TRBD1. The receptor was derived from a woman aged 50 to 60 with acute or convalescent COVID-19. The CDR3 is CASSQDHGTGGVNEQFF. CDR3 in DNA: TGCGCCAGCAGCCAAGATCATGGGACAGGGGGTGTTAATGAGCAGTTCTTC.